What follows describes a single T cell receptor (beta chain). Assay: immunoSEQ multiplex PCR; the TCRdb copy retains only in-frame clones and omits some. The repertoire includes over 100,000 clones, around 88% of them detected once, and over 15% sits in the top ten. These data come from a study of blood T cell repertoires in COVID-19. Germline V gene data show CDR1 as LGHNT and CDR2 as FRNRAP. CDR3 size: 12 residues. V was pared by 4 bases and J by 7 bases, with 9 bases between. This TCR came from a human donor with acute or convalescent COVID-19. The donor label of this sample is uncertain. The material sequenced was peripheral blood. This chain joins TRBV12-5 and TRBJ2-3; D unclear. In DNA, the CDR3 is TGTGCTAGTGGTTCCAACTTGAATACGCAGTATTTT. Amino acid sequence: CASGSNLNTQYF.